The rows below give T cell receptor beta chains drawn from one sample of a study of cytomegalovirus exposure and HLA in healthy donors. This table comes from immunoSEQ multiplex PCR, and its TCRdb copy is limited to in-frame clones, with some not included. This listing includes about 200,000 clones. The sample comprised PBMCs. The receptor set was obtained from a girl aged 2 to 9 in good health and CMV-seropositive. Both conserved end residues are part of each CDR3. D genes are given only for firm matches.

v_gene: TRBV2; len: 14; d_gene: NA; j_gene: TRBJ1-2; CDR3nt: TGTGCCAGCAGTCAAGGGGGGGATGACTATGGCTACACCTTC; CDR3aa: CASSQGGDDYGYTF
v_gene: TRBV10-3; len: 15; d_gene: NA; j_gene: TRBJ1-5; CDR3nt: TGTGCCATCAGTGAGGGGCAGGGGAGCAATCAGCCCCAGCATTTT; CDR3aa: CAISEGQGSNQPQHF
v_gene: TRBV5-4; len: 16; d_gene: NA; j_gene: TRBJ2-1; CDR3nt: TGTGCCAGCAGCTTGAGGTCAGGGGAGTCGGACAATGAGCAGTTCTTC; CDR3aa: CASSLRSGESDNEQFF
v_gene: TRBV18; len: 17; d_gene: NA; j_gene: TRBJ2-6; CDR3nt: TGTGCCAGCTCACCACCTAATTCGGAGACTGGGGCCAACGTCCTGACTTTC; CDR3aa: CASSPPNSETGANVLTF
v_gene: TRBV10-3; len: 17; d_gene: TRBD1; j_gene: TRBJ1-3; CDR3nt: TGTGCCATCAGTGAGTCGAGATCAGGGGGAACTGGAAACACCATATATTTT; CDR3aa: CAISESRSGGTGNTIYF
v_gene: TRBV27; len: 14; d_gene: NA; j_gene: TRBJ2-4; CDR3nt: TGTGCCAGCAGTTGGAGGGACAGCAAAAACATTCAGTACTTC; CDR3aa: CASSWRDSKNIQYF
v_gene: TRBV5-6; len: 14; d_gene: TRBD1; j_gene: TRBJ2-1; CDR3nt: TGTGCCAGCAGCTTGGGACAGGGTTACAATGAGCAGTTCTTC; CDR3aa: CASSLGQGYNEQFF
v_gene: TRBV5-1; len: 14; d_gene: NA; j_gene: TRBJ2-1; CDR3nt: TGCGCCAGCAGCTTAACGACTGGCTACAATGAGCAGTTCTTC; CDR3aa: CASSLTTGYNEQFF
v_gene: TRBV6-1; len: 15; d_gene: NA; j_gene: TRBJ2-3; CDR3nt: TGTGCCAGCACCTTCTTGGCGACTAGCACAGATACGCAGTATTTT; CDR3aa: CASTFLATSTDTQYF
v_gene: TRBV10-1; len: 13; d_gene: NA; j_gene: TRBJ2-7; CDR3nt: TGCGCCAGCAGTGATGCCCCTGTCGGGGACAAGTACTTC; CDR3aa: CASSDAPVGDKYF
v_gene: TRBV10-3; len: 17; d_gene: NA; j_gene: TRBJ2-1; CDR3nt: TGTGCCATCAGTGAGTCGATTTCGGTGGGGCCCTACAATGAGCAGTTCTTC; CDR3aa: CAISESISVGPYNEQFF
v_gene: TRBV12-1; len: 19; d_gene: NA; j_gene: TRBJ2-2; CDR3nt: TGTGCCAGCAGCACCTCCGAGACAGGAACACGGGCGAGGACCGGGGAGCTGTTTTTT; CDR3aa: CASSTSETGTRARTGELFF
v_gene: TRBV5-1; len: 13; d_gene: NA; j_gene: TRBJ2-5; CDR3nt: TGCGCCAGCAGCTTGGGGAGGGAAGAGACCCAGTACTTC; CDR3aa: CASSLGREETQYF
v_gene: TRBV19; len: 13; d_gene: NA; j_gene: TRBJ2-5; CDR3nt: TGTGCCAGTAGTGGGGGGAGAAAGGAGACCCAGTACTTC; CDR3aa: CASSGGRKETQYF
v_gene: TRBV29-1; len: 11; d_gene: NA; j_gene: TRBJ2-2; CDR3nt: TGCAGCGTCTGGGAGAGGGGGGAGCTGTTTTTT; CDR3aa: CSVWERGELFF
v_gene: TRBV9; len: 15; d_gene: TRBD2; j_gene: TRBJ2-3; CDR3nt: TGTGCCAGCACCCGGGAGGTCCTATCGACAGATACGCAGTATTTT; CDR3aa: CASTREVLSTDTQYF
v_gene: TRBV4-1; len: 14; d_gene: TRBD1; j_gene: TRBJ2-3; CDR3nt: TGCGCCAGCAGCCACCAGGGGGACACAGATACGCAGTATTTT; CDR3aa: CASSHQGDTDTQYF
v_gene: TRBV6-5; len: 13; d_gene: TRBD1; j_gene: TRBJ2-1; CDR3nt: TGTGCCAGCACCACGCCGGGACAGGGTATTCCGTTCTTC; CDR3aa: CASTTPGQGIPFF
v_gene: TRBV6-4; len: 15; d_gene: TRBD2; j_gene: TRBJ2-3; CDR3nt: TGTGCCACCAAACCGCTAGCGGGGTCCACAGATACGCAGTATTTT; CDR3aa: CATKPLAGSTDTQYF
v_gene: TRBV27; len: 15; d_gene: NA; j_gene: TRBJ1-2; CDR3nt: TGTGCCAGCAGTTTATCGGGGGGGGGCTACTATGGCTACACCTTC; CDR3aa: CASSLSGGGYYGYTF
v_gene: TRBV20-1; len: 10; d_gene: NA; j_gene: TRBJ1-1; CDR3nt: TGCAGTGCCCCCGGTCCGGAAGCTTTCTTT; CDR3aa: CSAPGPEAFF
v_gene: TRBV9; len: 13; d_gene: NA; j_gene: TRBJ2-1; CDR3nt: TGTGCCAGCAGCGGCCTGGGTAGGGGTGAGCAGTTCTTC; CDR3aa: CASSGLGRGEQFF
v_gene: TRBV4-1; len: 15; d_gene: TRBD2; j_gene: TRBJ2-7; CDR3nt: TGCGCCAGCAGTCGAACTAGCGGGAGCCCCTACGAGCAGTACTTC; CDR3aa: CASSRTSGSPYEQYF
v_gene: TRBV28; len: 16; d_gene: TRBD1; j_gene: TRBJ1-5; CDR3nt: TGTGCCAGCAGCCAAGCCGCGGGACAGGGCTATCAGCCCCAGCATTTT; CDR3aa: CASSQAAGQGYQPQHF
v_gene: TRBV5-1; len: 15; d_gene: TRBD2; j_gene: TRBJ2-7; CDR3nt: TGCGCCAGCAGCTTGGCTCGCGGGAGCTCCTACGAGCAGTACTTC; CDR3aa: CASSLARGSSYEQYF
v_gene: TRBV28; len: 16; d_gene: TRBD2; j_gene: TRBJ2-1; CDR3nt: TGTGCCAGCAGTCCCCCCGGACTAGCGGGAGGGAATGAGCAGTTCTTC; CDR3aa: CASSPPGLAGGNEQFF
v_gene: TRBV7-9; len: 14; d_gene: NA; j_gene: TRBJ2-3; CDR3nt: TGTGCCAGCAGCTCCCTCCGGGGATCAGATACGCAGTATTTT; CDR3aa: CASSSLRGSDTQYF
v_gene: TRBV28; len: 15; d_gene: TRBD1; j_gene: TRBJ2-7; CDR3nt: TGTGCCAGCAGGGATGACAGGGGGGTTTCCTACGAGCAGTACTTC; CDR3aa: CASRDDRGVSYEQYF
v_gene: TRBV5-1; len: 17; d_gene: NA; j_gene: TRBJ2-1; CDR3nt: TGCGCCAGCAGCTTCGGGGGTAGTTCCCAGACCTACAATGAGCAGTTCTTC; CDR3aa: CASSFGGSSQTYNEQFF
v_gene: TRBV10-3; len: 13; d_gene: TRBD2; j_gene: TRBJ2-2; CDR3nt: TGTGCCATGCGGGGGGAAAATACCGGGGAGCTGTTTTTT; CDR3aa: CAMRGENTGELFF
v_gene: TRBV27; len: 12; d_gene: NA; j_gene: TRBJ1-1; CDR3nt: TGTGCCAGCAGTACCCCAGTATGTGAAGCTTTCTTT; CDR3aa: CASSTPVCEAFF
v_gene: TRBV9; len: 15; d_gene: TRBD2; j_gene: TRBJ2-1; CDR3nt: TGTGCCAGCAGCGCACCGGGACTAGCGAACAATGAGCAGTTCTTC; CDR3aa: CASSAPGLANNEQFF
v_gene: TRBV5-1; len: 14; d_gene: NA; j_gene: TRBJ2-7; CDR3nt: TGCGCCAGCAGCCCGGGGGACAGCTCCTACGAGCAGTACTTC; CDR3aa: CASSPGDSSYEQYF
v_gene: TRBV27; len: 13; d_gene: TRBD1; j_gene: TRBJ1-1; CDR3nt: TGTGCCAGCAGTTTAGAAACAGGGGCCGAAGCTTTCTTT; CDR3aa: CASSLETGAEAFF
v_gene: TRBV19; len: 14; d_gene: NA; j_gene: TRBJ2-3; CDR3nt: TGTGCCAGTAGTATAGGGCGACCGGGGGTCACGCAGTATTTT; CDR3aa: CASSIGRPGVTQYF
v_gene: TRBV7-9; len: 14; d_gene: NA; j_gene: TRBJ2-2; CDR3nt: TGTGCCAGCAGCCCACACCTTGACACCGGGGAGCTGTTTTTT; CDR3aa: CASSPHLDTGELFF
v_gene: TRBV6-1; len: 14; d_gene: NA; j_gene: TRBJ1-5; CDR3nt: TGTGCCAGCAGTGAAGGACATCCTAATCAGCCCCAGCATTTT; CDR3aa: CASSEGHPNQPQHF
v_gene: TRBV11-3; len: 13; d_gene: TRBD2; j_gene: TRBJ2-1; CDR3nt: TGTGCCAGCGGGGGACTAGCCGACAATGAGCAGTTCTTC; CDR3aa: CASGGLADNEQFF
v_gene: TRBV19; len: 14; d_gene: NA; j_gene: TRBJ2-3; CDR3nt: TGTGCCAGTAGTATAGCCGAGGGAAGAGATACGCAGTATTTT; CDR3aa: CASSIAEGRDTQYF
v_gene: TRBV6-6; len: 14; d_gene: NA; j_gene: TRBJ1-5; CDR3nt: TGTGCCAGCAGTTACTCACAGGGAGATCAGCCCCAGCATTTT; CDR3aa: CASSYSQGDQPQHF
v_gene: TRBV11-3; len: 13; d_gene: TRBD2; j_gene: TRBJ2-1; CDR3nt: TGTGCCAGCAGCCAGGGCGGGGGGCGTGAGCAGTTCTTC; CDR3aa: CASSQGGGREQFF